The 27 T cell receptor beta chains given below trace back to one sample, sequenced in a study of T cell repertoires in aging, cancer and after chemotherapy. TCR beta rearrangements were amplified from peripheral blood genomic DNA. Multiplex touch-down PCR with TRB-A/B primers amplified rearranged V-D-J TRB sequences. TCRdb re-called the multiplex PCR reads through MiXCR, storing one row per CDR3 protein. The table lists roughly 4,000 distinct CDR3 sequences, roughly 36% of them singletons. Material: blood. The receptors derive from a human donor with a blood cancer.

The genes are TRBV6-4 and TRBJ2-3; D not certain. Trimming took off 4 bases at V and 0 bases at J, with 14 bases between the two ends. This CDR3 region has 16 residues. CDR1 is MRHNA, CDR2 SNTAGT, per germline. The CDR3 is CASSAQEETSTDTQYF. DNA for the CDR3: TGTGCCAGCAGTGCCCAAGAGGAGACTAGCACAGATACGCAGTATTTT.

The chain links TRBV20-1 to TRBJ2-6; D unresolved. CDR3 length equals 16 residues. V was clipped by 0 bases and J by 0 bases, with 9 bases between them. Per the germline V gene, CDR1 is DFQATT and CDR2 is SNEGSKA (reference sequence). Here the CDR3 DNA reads TGCAGTGCTAGAGATAACACCCTCTCTGGGGCCAACGTCCTGACTTTC. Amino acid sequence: CSARDNTLSGANVLTF.

The CDR3 region is CASSPRLGVAGDRSYEQYF. In DNA, the CDR3 is TGTGCCAGCTCACCACGATTAGGGGTTGCGGGTGATAGGTCCTACGAGCAGTACTTC. The rearrangement links TRBV18 to TRBJ2-7; either TRBD1 or TRBD2 may fit D (5 bases each). The CDR3 is made up of 19 amino acids. Germline lookup yields CDR1 KGHSH and CDR2 LQKENI. V shed 1 base and J shed 1 base, with 23 bases lying between them.

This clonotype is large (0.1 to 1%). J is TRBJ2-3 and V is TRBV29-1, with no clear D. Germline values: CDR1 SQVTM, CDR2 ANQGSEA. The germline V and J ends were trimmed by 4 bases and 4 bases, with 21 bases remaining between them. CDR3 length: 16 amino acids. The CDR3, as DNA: TGCAGCGTTGGCGTGGAACTTAGGGTCTCCGCAGATACGCAGTATTTT. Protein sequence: CSVGVELRVSADTQYF.

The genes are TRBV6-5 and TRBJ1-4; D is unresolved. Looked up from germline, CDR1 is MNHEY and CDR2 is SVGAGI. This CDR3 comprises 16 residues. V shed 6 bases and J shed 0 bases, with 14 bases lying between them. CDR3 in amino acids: CASSYSYSATNEKLFF. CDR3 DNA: TGTGCCAGCAGCTATAGCTACAGTGCAACTAATGAAAAACTGTTTTTT.

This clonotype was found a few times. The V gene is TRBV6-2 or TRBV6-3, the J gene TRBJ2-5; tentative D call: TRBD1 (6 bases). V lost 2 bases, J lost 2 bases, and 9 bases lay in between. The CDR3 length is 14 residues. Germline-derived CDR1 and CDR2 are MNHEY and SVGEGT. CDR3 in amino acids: CASSYRTAQETQYF. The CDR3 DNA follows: TGTGCCAGCAGTTACCGGACAGCTCAAGAGACCCAGTACTTC.

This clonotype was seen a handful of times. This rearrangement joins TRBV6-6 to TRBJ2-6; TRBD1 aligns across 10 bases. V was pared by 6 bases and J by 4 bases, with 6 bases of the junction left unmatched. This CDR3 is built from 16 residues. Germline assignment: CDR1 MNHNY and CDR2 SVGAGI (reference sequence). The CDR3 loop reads CASRRQGASGANVLTF. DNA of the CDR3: TGTGCCAGCAGACGACAGGGGGCCTCCGGGGCCAACGTCCTGACTTTC.

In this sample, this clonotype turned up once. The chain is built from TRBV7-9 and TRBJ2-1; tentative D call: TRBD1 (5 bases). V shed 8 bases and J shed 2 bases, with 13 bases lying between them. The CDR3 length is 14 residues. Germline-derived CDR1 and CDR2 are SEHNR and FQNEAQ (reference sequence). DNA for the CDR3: TGTGCCAGCGTAGGGGTCGAGGCCTACAATGAGCAGTTCTTC. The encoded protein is CASVGVEAYNEQFF.

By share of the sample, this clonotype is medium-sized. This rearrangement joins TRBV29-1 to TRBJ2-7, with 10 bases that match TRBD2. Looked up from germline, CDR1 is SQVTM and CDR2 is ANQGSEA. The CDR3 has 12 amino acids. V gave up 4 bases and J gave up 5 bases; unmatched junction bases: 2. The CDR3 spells CSVASGSDEQYF. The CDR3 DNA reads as TGCAGCGTTGCTAGCGGGAGCGACGAGCAGTACTTC.

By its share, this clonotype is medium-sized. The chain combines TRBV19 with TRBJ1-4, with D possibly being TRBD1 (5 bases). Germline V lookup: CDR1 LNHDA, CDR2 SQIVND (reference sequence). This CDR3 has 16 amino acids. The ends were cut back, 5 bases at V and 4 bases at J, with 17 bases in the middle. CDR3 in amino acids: CASSVLRGRSNEKLFF. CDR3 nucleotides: TGTGCCAGTAGTGTTCTTCGGGGCAGAAGTAATGAAAAACTGTTTTTT.

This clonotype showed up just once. Here the CDR3 reads CASSESGIEQFF. The CDR3 nucleotides are TGTGCCAGCAGCGAATCAGGGATTGAGCAGTTCTTC. The rearrangement joins TRBV7-9 to TRBJ2-1, with a tentative D call TRBD1 (5 bases). Trimming left V 5 bases short and J 9 bases short, with 11 bases between. Germline CDR1 is SEHNR and CDR2 is FQNEAQ (reference sequence). The CDR3 has 12 amino acids.

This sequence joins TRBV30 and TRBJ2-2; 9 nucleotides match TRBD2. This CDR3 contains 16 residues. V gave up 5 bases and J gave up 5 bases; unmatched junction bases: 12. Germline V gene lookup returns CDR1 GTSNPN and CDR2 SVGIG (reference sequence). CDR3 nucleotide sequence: TGTGCCTGGCAACTAGCGGGCCGAGGACGAACCGGGGAGCTGTTTTTT. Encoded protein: CAWQLAGRGRTGELFF.

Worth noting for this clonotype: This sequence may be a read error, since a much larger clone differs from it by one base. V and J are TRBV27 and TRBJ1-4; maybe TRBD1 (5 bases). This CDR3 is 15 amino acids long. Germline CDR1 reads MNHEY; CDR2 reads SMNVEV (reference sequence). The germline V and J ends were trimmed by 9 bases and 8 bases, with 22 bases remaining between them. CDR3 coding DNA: TGTGCCAGAAGTACGCGGGCGCTGGGGCGGGAAAAACTGTTTTTT. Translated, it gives CARSTRALGREKLFF.

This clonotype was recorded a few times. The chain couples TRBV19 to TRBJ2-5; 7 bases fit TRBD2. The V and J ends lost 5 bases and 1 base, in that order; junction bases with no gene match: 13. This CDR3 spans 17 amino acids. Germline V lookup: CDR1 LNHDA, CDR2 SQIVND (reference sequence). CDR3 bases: TGTGCCAGTAGTCCGGGACTACCTGATACCTTCCAAGAGACCCAGTACTTC. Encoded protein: CASSPGLPDTFQETQYF.

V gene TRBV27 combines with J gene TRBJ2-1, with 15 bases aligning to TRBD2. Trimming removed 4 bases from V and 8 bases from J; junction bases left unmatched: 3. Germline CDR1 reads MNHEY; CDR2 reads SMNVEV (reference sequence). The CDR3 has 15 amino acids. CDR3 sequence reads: CASSWGTSGRYEQFF. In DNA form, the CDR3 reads TGTGCCAGCAGTTGGGGGACTAGCGGGAGGTATGAGCAGTTCTTC.

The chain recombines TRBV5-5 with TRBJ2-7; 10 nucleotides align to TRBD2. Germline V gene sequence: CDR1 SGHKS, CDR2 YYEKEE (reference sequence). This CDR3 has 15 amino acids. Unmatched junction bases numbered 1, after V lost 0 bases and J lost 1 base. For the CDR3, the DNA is TGTGCCAGCAGCTTGGGGACTAGCGGTTCCTACGAGCAGTACTTC. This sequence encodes CASSLGTSGSYEQYF.

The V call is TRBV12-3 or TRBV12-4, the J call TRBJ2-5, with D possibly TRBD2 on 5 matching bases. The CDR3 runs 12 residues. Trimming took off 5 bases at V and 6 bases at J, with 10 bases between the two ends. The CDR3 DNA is TGTGCCAGCAGTGAAACGGGGAAGACCCAGTACTTC. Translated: CASSETGKTQYF.

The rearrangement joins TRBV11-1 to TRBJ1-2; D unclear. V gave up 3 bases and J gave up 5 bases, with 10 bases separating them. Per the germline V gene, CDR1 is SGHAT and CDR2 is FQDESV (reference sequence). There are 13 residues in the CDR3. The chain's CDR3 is CASSLGMAYGYTF. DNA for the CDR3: TGTGCCAGCAGCTTGGGTATGGCGTATGGCTACACCTTC.

The CDR3 nucleotides read TGTGCCAGCAGTCGCCCCCAACAGGGCGGAGAGCAGTACTTC. Encoded protein: CASSRPQQGGEQYF. The V gene is TRBV12-3 or TRBV12-4, the J gene TRBJ2-7; D possibly corresponds to TRBD1 (6 bases). V was shortened by 5 bases and J by 7 bases, with 18 bases between the two germline ends. The CDR3 has 14 amino acids.

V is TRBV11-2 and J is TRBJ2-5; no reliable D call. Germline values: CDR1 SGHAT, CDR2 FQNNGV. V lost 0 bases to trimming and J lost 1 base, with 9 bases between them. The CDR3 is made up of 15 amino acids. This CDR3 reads CASSLDIQPQETQYF. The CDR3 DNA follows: TGTGCCAGCAGCTTAGATATCCAGCCCCAAGAGACCCAGTACTTC.

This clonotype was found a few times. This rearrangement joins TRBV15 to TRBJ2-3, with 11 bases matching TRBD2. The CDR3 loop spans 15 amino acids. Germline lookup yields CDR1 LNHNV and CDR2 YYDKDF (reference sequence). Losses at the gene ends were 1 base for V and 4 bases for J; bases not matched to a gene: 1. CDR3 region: CATSRVAGGPDTQYF. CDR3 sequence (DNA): TGTGCCACCAGCAGAGTAGCGGGAGGGCCAGATACGCAGTATTTT.

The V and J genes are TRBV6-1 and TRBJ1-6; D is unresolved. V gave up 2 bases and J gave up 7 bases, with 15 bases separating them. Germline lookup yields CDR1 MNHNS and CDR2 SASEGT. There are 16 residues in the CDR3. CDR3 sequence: CASSERSEVRNSPLHF. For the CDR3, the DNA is TGTGCCAGCAGTGAAAGATCTGAGGTTCGCAATTCACCCCTCCACTTT.

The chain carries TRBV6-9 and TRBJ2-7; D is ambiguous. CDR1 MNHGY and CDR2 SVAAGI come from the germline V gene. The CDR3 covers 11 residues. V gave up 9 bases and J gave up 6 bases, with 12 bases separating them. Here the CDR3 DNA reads TGTGCCAGTCCTCAGCGAAGCGAGCAGTACTTC. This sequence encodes CASPQRSEQYF.

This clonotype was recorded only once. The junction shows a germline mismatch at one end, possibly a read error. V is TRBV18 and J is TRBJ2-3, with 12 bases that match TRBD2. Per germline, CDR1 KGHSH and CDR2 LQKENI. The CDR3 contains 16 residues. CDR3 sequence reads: CASRGGTSGPWDTQYF. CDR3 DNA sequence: TGCGCCAGCAGGGGCGGGACTAGCGGGCCTTGGGATACGCAGTATTTT.

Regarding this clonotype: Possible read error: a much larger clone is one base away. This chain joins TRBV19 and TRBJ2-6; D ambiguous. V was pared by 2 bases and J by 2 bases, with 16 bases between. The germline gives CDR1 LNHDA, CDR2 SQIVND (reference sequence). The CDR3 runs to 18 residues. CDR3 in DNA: TGTGCCAGTAGTATACTTAACTTGGTCGGGCCTGGGGCCAACGTCCTGACTTTC. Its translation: CASSILNLVGPGANVLTF.

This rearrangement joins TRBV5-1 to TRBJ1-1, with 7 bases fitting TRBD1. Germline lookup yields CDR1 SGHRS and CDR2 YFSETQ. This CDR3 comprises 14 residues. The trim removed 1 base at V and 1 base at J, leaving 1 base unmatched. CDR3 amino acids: CASSLRDRNTEAFF. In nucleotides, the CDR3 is TGCGCCAGCAGCTTGAGGGACAGGAACACTGAAGCTTTCTTT.

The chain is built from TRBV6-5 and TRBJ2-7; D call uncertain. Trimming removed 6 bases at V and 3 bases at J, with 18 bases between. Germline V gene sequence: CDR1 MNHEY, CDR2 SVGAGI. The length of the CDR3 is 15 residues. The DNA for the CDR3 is TGTGCCAGCAGACTACAGTCCACGAATCACTACGAGCAGTACTTC. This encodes CASRLQSTNHYEQYF.